The 18 T cell receptor beta chains below all came from one sample that was sequenced in a study of blood T cell repertoires in COVID-19. Assay used: immunoSEQ multiplex PCR; TCRdb lists only in-frame clones, some missing. The sample contains 95,000 to 110,000 clones, 84% of which appear only once. The specimen was peripheral blood. Source of these receptors: a human donor in a cohort sampled during active COVID-19.

The V and J genes are TRBV9 and TRBJ2-3; weak D call: TRBD1 (5 bases). The CDR3 sequence is 16 residues long. V gave up 2 bases and J gave up 0 bases, with 13 bases separating them. The germline V gene has CDR1 SGDLS and CDR2 YYNGEE. This chain's CDR3 is CASSVLTAASTDTQYF. Here the CDR3 DNA reads TGTGCCAGCAGCGTTCTGACAGCTGCTAGCACAGATACGCAGTATTTT.

The V call is TRBV11-2, the J call TRBJ1-1; D is perhaps TRBD1 (6 bases). The germline V and J ends were trimmed by 1 base and 5 bases, with 14 bases remaining between them. This CDR3 comprises 15 residues. Germline CDR1 and CDR2: SGHAT and FQNNGV. CDR3: CASSLGHRVGTEAFF. Written as DNA, the CDR3 is TGTGCCAGCAGCTTAGGTCACAGGGTAGGGACTGAAGCTTTCTTT.

The chain employs TRBV19 and TRBJ1-1, with TRBD1 matching 7 bases. With 6 bases clipped from V and 1 base from J, the junction kept 5 bases outside the gene matches. Germline V gene data show CDR1 as LNHDA and CDR2 as SQIVND (reference sequence). CDR3 length: 14 amino acids. CDR3 residues: CASSRDRKNTEAFF. CDR3 DNA: TGTGCCAGTAGCAGGGACAGAAAGAACACTGAAGCTTTCTTT.

This clone is a singleton in its sample. The chain links TRBV10-2 to TRBJ2-7; D is ambiguous. This CDR3 has 13 residues. CDR1 and CDR2 (germline): WSHSY, SAAADI. V was trimmed by 8 bases and J by 2 bases, leaving 13 bases between them. The CDR3 reads CASAHDRAYEQYF. DNA for the CDR3: TGCGCCAGCGCTCACGACCGGGCCTACGAGCAGTACTTC.

The V gene is TRBV7-2, the J gene TRBJ1-4, with 10 bases aligning to TRBD1. The junction had 8 bases not matched to a gene; V was cut back by 6 bases and J by 7 bases. The CDR3 runs 15 residues. Germline lookup yields CDR1 SGHTA and CDR2 FQGNSA. CDR3 sequence reads: CASSSGQGVSEKLFF. CDR3 nucleotides: TGTGCCAGCAGTTCCGGACAGGGGGTTAGTGAAAAACTGTTTTTT.

This rearrangement joins TRBV5-8 to TRBJ2-3, with 8 bases that match TRBD2. The J segment lost 9 bases and the V segment lost 3 bases, leaving 6 bases of the junction unmatched. The germline gives CDR1 SGHTS, CDR2 YDEGEE. The CDR3 sequence is 13 residues long. The CDR3 sequence is CASSWKKRGTQYF. The CDR3 bases are TGTGCCAGCAGCTGGAAGAAGCGGGGGACGCAGTATTTT.

The V gene is TRBV7-2, the J gene TRBJ2-2, with TRBD2 identical over 13 bases. V trimming: 2 bases; J trimming: 7 bases; junction bases outside the gene matches: 4. CDR1 is SGHTA and CDR2 is FQGNSA in the germline V gene. CDR3 length: 16 amino acids. The DNA of the CDR3 is TGTGCCAGCAGCTTAACTAGCGGGGGGGCAATCGGGGAGCTGTTTTTT. It codes for CASSLTSGGAIGELFF.

The chain employs TRBV24-1 and TRBJ2-5, with D maybe TRBD2 (6 bases). V was clipped by 9 bases and J by 0 bases, with 7 bases between them. This CDR3 is 12 amino acids long. Germline V gene sequence: CDR1 KGHDR, CDR2 SFDVKD. This CDR3 reads CATRDYQETQYF. In DNA form, the CDR3 reads TGTGCCACCCGGGACTACCAAGAGACCCAGTACTTC.

The chain carries TRBV15 and TRBJ2-7; 8 bases are a match to TRBD1. The CDR3 contains 13 residues. Germline trimming cut 5 bases from V and 5 bases from J; bases unmatched to any gene: 5. Germline V lookup: CDR1 LNHNV, CDR2 YYDKDF (reference sequence). The chain's CDR3 is CATSRTGINEQYF. CDR3 nucleotides: TGTGCCACCAGCCGGACAGGGATCAACGAGCAGTACTTC.

The V call is TRBV2, the J call TRBJ1-3; D unresolved. Germline CDR1 and CDR2: SNHLY and FYNNEI. Deletions cut 5 bases from V and 0 bases from J, with 8 bases between. This CDR3 comprises 14 residues. The CDR3 region is CASSLKSSGNTIYF. Written as DNA, the CDR3 is TGTGCCAGCAGTCTTAAGAGCTCTGGAAACACCATATATTTT.

The rearrangement links TRBV30 to TRBJ1-1; weak D call: TRBD1 (5 bases). The CDR3 has 13 amino acids. Per germline, CDR1 GTSNPN and CDR2 SVGIG (reference sequence). V lost 3 bases, J lost 9 bases, and 17 bases lay in between. CDR3 sequence (DNA): TGTGCCTGGAGCCGGTCGGGGGAATTGAAAGCTTTCTTT. Amino acid sequence: CAWSRSGELKAFF.

This chain joins TRBV5-1 and TRBJ2-7; 9 bases match TRBD2. The CDR3 is made up of 15 amino acids. Germline CDR1 and CDR2: SGHRS and YFSETQ. V was clipped by 0 bases and J by 5 bases; unmatched bases: 6. CDR3 nucleotides: TGCGCCAGCAGCTTGGGACTAGCGGAGTCCAACGAGCAGTACTTC. The encoded protein is CASSLGLAESNEQYF.

V and J are TRBV29-1 and TRBJ1-4; 7 bases fit TRBD1. V was clipped by 6 bases and J by 5 bases; unmatched bases: 3. The CDR3 consists of 12 residues. CDR1 is SQVTM, CDR2 ANQGSEA, per germline. The DNA for the CDR3 is TGCAGCGTGGTGACAGGGAATGAAAAACTGTTTTTT. It translates to CSVVTGNEKLFF.

The chain couples TRBV20-1 to TRBJ1-2, with 7 nucleotides matching TRBD1. With V trimmed by 3 bases and J by 4 bases, 8 bases remained unmatched. This CDR3 is built from 14 residues. Germline V gene data show CDR1 as DFQATT and CDR2 as SNEGSKA (reference sequence). The CDR3 nucleotides read TGCAGTGCTAGTGGGCAGGGGGGTGCCTATGGCTACACCTTC. It specifies CSASGQGGAYGYTF.

The sample holds a few counts of this clone. The V and J genes are TRBV6-1 and TRBJ1-4; TRBD1 aligns across 10 bases. Unmatched junction bases numbered 7, after V lost 2 bases and J lost 4 bases. The CDR3 has 17 amino acids. Germline V gives CDR1 MNHNS, CDR2 SASEGT. CDR3 nucleotide sequence: TGTGCCAGCAGTGAACGACGGGGACAGGGGATTAATGAAAAACTGTTTTTT. Protein: CASSERRGQGINEKLFF.

This clone was detected only once. The CDR3 sequence: CASSYRDRGNTEAFF. CDR3 coding DNA: TGTGCCAGCAGTTATCGGGACAGGGGGAACACTGAAGCTTTCTTT. J is TRBJ1-1 and V is TRBV6-5; 10 bases map to TRBD1. CDR1 and CDR2 from the germline V gene are MNHEY and SVGAGI. Losses at the gene ends were 3 bases for V and 1 base for J; bases not matched to a gene: 2. The CDR3 has 15 residues.

The V and J genes are TRBV4-3 and TRBJ2-7, with 8 bases that match TRBD1. V shed 5 bases, J shed 5 bases, and the junction held 11 bases outside the gene matches. The germline V gene has CDR1 LGHNA and CDR2 YSLEER. The CDR3 totals 15 residues. The CDR3 loop is CASSTSTGEFDEQYF. CDR3 DNA sequence: TGCGCCAGCAGCACCTCGACAGGGGAGTTCGACGAGCAGTACTTC.

This chain links TRBV6-1 with TRBJ2-7, with TRBD1 identical over 7 bases. CDR1 and CDR2 (germline): MNHNS, SASEGT. There are 15 residues in the CDR3. V lost 3 bases to trimming and J lost 5 bases; unmatched junction nucleotides: 10. The CDR3 spells CASSEGQRTWDEQYF. In DNA form, the CDR3 reads TGTGCCAGCAGTGAGGGACAGCGAACCTGGGACGAGCAGTACTTC.